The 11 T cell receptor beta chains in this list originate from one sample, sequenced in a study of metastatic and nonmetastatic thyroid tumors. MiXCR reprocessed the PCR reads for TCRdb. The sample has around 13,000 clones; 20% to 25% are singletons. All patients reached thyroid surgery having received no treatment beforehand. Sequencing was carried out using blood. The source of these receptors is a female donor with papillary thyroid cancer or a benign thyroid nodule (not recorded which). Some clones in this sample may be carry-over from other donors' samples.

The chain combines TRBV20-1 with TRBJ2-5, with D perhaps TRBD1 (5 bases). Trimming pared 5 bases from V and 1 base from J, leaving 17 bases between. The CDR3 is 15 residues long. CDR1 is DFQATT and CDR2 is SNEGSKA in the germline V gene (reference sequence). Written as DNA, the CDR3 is TGCAGTGCTTTGGACACAAGATCAACCCAAGAGACCCAGTACTTC. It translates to CSALDTRSTQETQYF.

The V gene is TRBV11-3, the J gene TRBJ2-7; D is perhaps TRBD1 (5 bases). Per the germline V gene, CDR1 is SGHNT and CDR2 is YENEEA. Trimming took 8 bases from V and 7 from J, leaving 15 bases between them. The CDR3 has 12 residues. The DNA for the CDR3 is TGTGCCAGCTCATCCTTGGGGCTAGAGCAGTACTTC. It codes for CASSSLGLEQYF.

CDR3 residues: CATAASGSRKTQYF. The CDR3 DNA follows: TGTGCCACCGCGGCTAGCGGGAGTAGGAAGACCCAGTACTTC. The gene calls are TRBV15 and TRBJ2-5; TRBD2 matches at 10 bases. The CDR3 length is 14 residues. Germline CDR1 and CDR2: LNHNV and YYDKDF (reference sequence). With 8 bases clipped from V and 6 bases from J, the junction kept 9 bases outside the gene matches.

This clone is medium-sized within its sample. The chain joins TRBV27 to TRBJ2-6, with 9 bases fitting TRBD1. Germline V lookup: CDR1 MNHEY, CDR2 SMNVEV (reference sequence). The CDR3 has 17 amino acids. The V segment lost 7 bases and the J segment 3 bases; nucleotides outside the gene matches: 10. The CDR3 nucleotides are TGTGCCAGCAAAAGGGCACAGGGGGCTAGTGGGGCCAACGTCCTGACTTTC. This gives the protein CASKRAQGASGANVLTF. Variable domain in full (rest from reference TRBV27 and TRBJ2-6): EAQVTQNPRYLITVTGKKLTVTCSQNMNHEYMSWYRQDPGLGLRQIYYSMNVEVTDKGDVPEGYKVSRKEKRNFPLILESPSPNQTSLYFCASKRAQGASGANVLTFGAGSRLTVL.

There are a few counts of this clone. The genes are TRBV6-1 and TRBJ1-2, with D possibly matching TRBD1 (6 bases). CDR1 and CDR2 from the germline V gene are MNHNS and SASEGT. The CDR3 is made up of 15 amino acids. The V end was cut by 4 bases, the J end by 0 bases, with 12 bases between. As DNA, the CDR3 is TGTGCCAGCAGTGCCGGGACACCTGCTAACTATGGCTACACCTTC. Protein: CASSAGTPANYGYTF.

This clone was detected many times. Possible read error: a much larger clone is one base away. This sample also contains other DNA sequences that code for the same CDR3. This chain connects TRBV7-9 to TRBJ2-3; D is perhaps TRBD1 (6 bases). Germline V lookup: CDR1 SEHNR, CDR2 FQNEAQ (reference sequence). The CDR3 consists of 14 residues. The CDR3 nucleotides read TGTGCCAGCAGCTTATTACAGGGTACAGATACGCAGTACTTT. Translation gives CASSLLQGTDTQYF.

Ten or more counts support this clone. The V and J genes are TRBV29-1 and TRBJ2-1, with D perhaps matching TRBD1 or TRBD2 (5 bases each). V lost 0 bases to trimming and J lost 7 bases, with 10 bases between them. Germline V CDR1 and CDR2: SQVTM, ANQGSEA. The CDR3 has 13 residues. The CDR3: CSVEERWGNEQFF. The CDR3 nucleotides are TGCAGCGTTGAAGAGAGGTGGGGGAATGAGCAGTTCTTC.

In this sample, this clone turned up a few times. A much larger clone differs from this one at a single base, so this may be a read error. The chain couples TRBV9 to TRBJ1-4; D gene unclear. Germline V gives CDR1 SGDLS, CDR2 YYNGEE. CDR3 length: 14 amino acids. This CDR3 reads CAGSVGPENEKLFF. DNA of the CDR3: TGTGCCGGCAGCGTAGGGCCCGAAAATGAAAAACTGTTTTTT. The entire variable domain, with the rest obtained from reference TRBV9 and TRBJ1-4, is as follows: DSGVTQTPKHLITATGQRVTLRCSPRSGDLSVYWYQQSLDQGLQFLIQYYNGEERAKGNILERFSAQQFPDLHSELNLSSLELGDSALYFCAGSVGPENEKLFFGSGTQLSVL.

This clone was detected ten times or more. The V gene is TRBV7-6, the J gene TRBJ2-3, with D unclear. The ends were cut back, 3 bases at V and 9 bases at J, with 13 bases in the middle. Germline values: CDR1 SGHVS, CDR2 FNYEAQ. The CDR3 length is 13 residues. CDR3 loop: CASSFELHPTQYF. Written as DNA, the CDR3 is TGTGCCAGCAGCTTCGAGTTACATCCCACGCAGTATTTT.

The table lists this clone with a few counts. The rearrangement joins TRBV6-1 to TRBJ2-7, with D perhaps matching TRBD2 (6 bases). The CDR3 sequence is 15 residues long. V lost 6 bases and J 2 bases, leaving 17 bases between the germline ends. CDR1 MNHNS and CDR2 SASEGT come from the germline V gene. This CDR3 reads CASRSYGTPPYEQYF. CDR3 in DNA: TGTGCCAGCAGATCTTACGGGACTCCTCCCTACGAGCAGTACTTC.

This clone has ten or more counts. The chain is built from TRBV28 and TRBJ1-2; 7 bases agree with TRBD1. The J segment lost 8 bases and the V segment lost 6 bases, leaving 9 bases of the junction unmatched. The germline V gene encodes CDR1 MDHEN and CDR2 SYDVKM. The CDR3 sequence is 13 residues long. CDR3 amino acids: CASSFTGARGYTF. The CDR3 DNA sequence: TGTGCCAGCAGCTTTACAGGGGCGCGGGGCTACACCTTC.